A selection of T cell receptor beta chains follows, all from one sample in a study of tumor and adjacent non-tumor tissue in lung cancer. TCRdb ran MiXCR on the multiplex PCR reads and lists one entry per CDR3 protein. The table lists some 80,000 distinct CDR3 sequences, about 77% of them singletons. Sequenced material: distant non-tumor lung tissue. These receptors all come from a woman aged 45-60 years with non-small cell lung cancer. CDR3s include the opening cysteine and the closing phenylalanine or tryptophan. A D gene is named only where the DNA matches it firmly. Clone size is shown for a subset of rows, as once, few, many or a class of expanded clone.

CDR3aa,CDR3nt,j_gene,v_gene,abundance,d_gene
CSAPRGGSEANVLTF,TGCAGTGCTCCCAGGGGGGGCTCTGAGGCTAACGTCCTGACTTTC,TRBJ2-6,TRBV20-1,-,-
CASSSRLEGDTPYF,TGTGCCAGTAGCTCGCGCCTAGAGGGAGATACGCCGTATTTT,TRBJ2-3,TRBV5-6,-,-
CSPTSPGLAAEFF,TGCAGTCCTACGAGCCCCGGACTAGCGGCAGAATTCTTC,TRBJ2-1,TRBV20-1,-,TRBD2
CASGLSSYEQFF,TGTGCAAGCGGATTGAGCTCCTACGAGCAGTTCTTC,TRBJ2-1,TRBV6-1,-,-
CASSSLRGPQHF,TGTGCTAGCAGTTCACTCCGGGGGCCCCAGCATTTT,TRBJ1-5,TRBV28,-,-
CASSEVTGELYF,TGTGCTAGCAGCGAAGTCACAGGGGAGCTGTATTTT,TRBJ2-2,TRBV11-2,-,TRBD1
CSTRDPSGTKHGTDTQYF,TGCAGTACTAGAGACCCTAGCGGGACGAAACATGGCACAGATACGCAGTATTTT,TRBJ2-3,TRBV20-1,-,TRBD2
CASGHLNSGGSNEKLFF,TGTGCCTCCGGCCATCTTAATTCAGGAGGCTCTAATGAAAAACTGTTTTTT,TRBJ1-4,TRBV6-5,-,-
CASSRDRSFSGELFF,TGTGCCAGCTCCAGGGATAGGTCCTTCAGCGGGGAGCTGTTTTTT,TRBJ2-2,TRBV12-3/TRBV12-4,-,-
CSALGHANTGKLFF,TGCAGCGCATTGGGACATGCGAACACCGGGAAGCTGTTTTTT,TRBJ2-2,TRBV29-1,-,-
CASNQYRTGIYERYF,TGTGCCAGCAACCAATACCGGACAGGGATCTACGAGCGGTACTTC,TRBJ2-7,TRBV4-2,-,TRBD1
CVVEGQDSYEQYF,TGTGTCGTCGAGGGGCAGGACTCCTACGAGCAGTACTTC,TRBJ2-7,TRBV10-3,-,-
CACILYAFGEQFF,TGTGCCTGCATCCTGTATGCCTTCGGGGAGCAGTTCTTC,TRBJ2-1,TRBV11-2,-,-
CSAGETIQETQYF,TGCAGTGCTGGCGAGACAATCCAAGAGACCCAGTACTTC,TRBJ2-5,TRBV20-1,-,-
CASTTHARGQGEQYF,TGTGCCAGCACCACACACGCCAGGGGGCAAGGAGAGCAGTACTTC,TRBJ2-7,TRBV6-5,-,TRBD1
CASSPLAGELEQYF,TGTGCCAGCTCGCCCCTAGCGGGAGAACTCGAGCAGTACTTC,TRBJ2-7,TRBV6-1,many,TRBD2
CASSSHAGTGELFF,TGTGCCAGCAGCTCCCACGCGGGCACAGGGGAGCTGTTTTTT,TRBJ2-2,TRBV7-8,-,-
CSVEIRDRGRDMQYF,TGTAGCGTAGAAATCAGGGACAGGGGGCGGGATATGCAGTATTTT,TRBJ2-3,TRBV29-1,-,TRBD1
CASSTTLFGNTVYF,TGTGCCAGCAGTACGACACTATTCGGAAACACCGTATATTTT,TRBJ1-3,TRBV12-3/TRBV12-4,-,-
CASRKLWTGSGYEQYF,TGTGCCAGCAGGAAACTATGGACAGGGAGCGGCTACGAGCAGTACTTC,TRBJ2-7,TRBV6-5,many,TRBD1
CSVAHGDYTEAFF,TGCAGCGTAGCCCACGGGGACTACACTGAAGCTTTCTTT,TRBJ1-1,TRBV29-1,medium-sized,-
CSVELLLNEQFF,TGCAGCGTTGAACTACTCTTAAATGAGCAATTCTTC,TRBJ2-1,TRBV29-1,-,-
CSSSLIRSYEQYF,TGTAGCAGCAGCTTGATAAGAAGCTACGAGCAGTACTTC,TRBJ2-7,TRBV5-5,-,-
CAISGLGLANTDTQYF,TGTGCCATCAGTGGGTTAGGACTAGCGAACACAGATACGCAGTATTTT,TRBJ2-3,TRBV10-3,many,TRBD2
CASSPKSGVRAGYEQYF,TGTGCCAGCAGTCCTAAGAGCGGGGTTCGGGCAGGTTACGAGCAGTACTTC,TRBJ2-7,TRBV12-3/TRBV12-4,many,TRBD2
CASSPSPGRNQPQHF,TGTGCCAGCAGCCCCTCGCCGGGTCGCAATCAGCCCCAGCATTTT,TRBJ1-5,TRBV5-5,many,-
CASSTSKETQYF,TGTGCCAGCAGTACTTCCAAGGAGACCCAGTACTTC,TRBJ2-5,TRBV12-3/TRBV12-4,many,-
CSVEPPAGKGDKGWGYTF,TGTAGCGTTGAACCCCCCGCGGGAAAAGGGGATAAAGGATGGGGCTACACCTTC,TRBJ1-2,TRBV29-1,-,-
CANSDPGTGSYNEQFF,TGTGCCAACAGTGACCCCGGGACAGGTTCCTACAATGAACAGTTCTTC,TRBJ2-1,TRBV10-3,-,TRBD1
CSVRQGASLAETQYF,TGCAGTGTTCGCCAGGGGGCTTCACTGGCGGAGACCCAGTATTTC,TRBJ2-5,TRBV29-1,-,TRBD1
CATSVKGLGLLCNEQFF,TGTGCCACCAGTGTTAAGGGGCTAGGACTGCTCTGCAATGAGCAGTTCTTC,TRBJ2-1,TRBV24-1,-,-